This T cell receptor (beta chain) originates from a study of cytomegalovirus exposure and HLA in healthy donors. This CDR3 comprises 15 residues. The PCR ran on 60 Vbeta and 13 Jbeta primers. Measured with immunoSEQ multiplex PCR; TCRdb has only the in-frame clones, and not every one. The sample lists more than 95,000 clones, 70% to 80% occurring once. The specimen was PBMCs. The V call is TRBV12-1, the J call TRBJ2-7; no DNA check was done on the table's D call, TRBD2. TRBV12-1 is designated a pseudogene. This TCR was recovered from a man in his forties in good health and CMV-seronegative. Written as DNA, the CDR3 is TGTGCCAGCAGCTTTGCATCTAGCAGTCCGTACGAGCAGTACTTC. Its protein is CASSFASSSPYEQYF.